This T cell receptor beta chain was identified in a study of T cells in Graves' hyperthyroidism and ophthalmopathy. The CDR3 is 12 residues long. The trim removed 4 bases at V and 9 bases at J, leaving 2 bases unmatched. The germline V gene encodes CDR1 SNHLY and CDR2 FYNNEI. Amplification targeted TCR beta CDR3 regions from RNA transcripts. The HTBI primer set was used in a first-round RT-PCR of the TCR CDR3. TCRdb called the multiplex PCR reads again in MiXCR, with one record for every CDR3 protein. The sample gives approximately 740,000 distinct CDR3 sequences, 12% to 15% of which show up once; roughly 10% is in the top ten. This clonotype has at least ten counts.

The sequence was obtained from a woman aged 18-35 years with Graves' hyperthyroidism. V usage is TRBV2 and J usage is TRBJ2-1; TRBD2 agrees at 8 bases. Source material: blood. In DNA, the CDR3 is TGTGCCAGCAGTGCACTAGCGGCTGAGCAGTTCTTC. Amino acid sequence: CASSALAAEQFF.